This TCR beta chain was captured by sequencing in a study of T cell responses to AZD1222 COVID-19 vaccine. Study-level points and caveats: White British ancestry dominated among donors, who included more females, and clonal diversity was possibly underestimated. Vaccine-associated CD4 TCRs spanned spike, dominant at 160-218 and 743-854.

Trimming stripped 0 bases from V and 3 bases from J, with 17 bases between. Germline V gene sequence: CDR1 SGHNT, CDR2 YENEEA. CDR3 length equals 17 residues. To note about this clone: Its target is not known.

This table comes from immunoSEQ multiplex PCR, and its TCRdb copy is limited to in-frame clones, with some not included. The sample carries 100,000 to 150,000 clones, 88% recorded once. The chain combines TRBV11-3 with TRBJ1-1, with TRBD1 as a possible D gene (6 bases). Material: peripheral blood, obtained on day 0 of AZD1222 vaccination. The receptor was isolated from an adult in good health. The CDR3 nucleotides read TGTGCCAGCAGCTTAGAGGGGGGCCACCGGGCCCACACTGAAGCTTTCTTT. Its translation: CASSLEGGHRAHTEAFF.